Sequencing of this T cell receptor (beta chain) was carried out in a study of cytomegalovirus exposure and HLA in healthy donors. The data were produced by immunoSEQ multiplex PCR, yet TCRdb's version contains in-frame clones alone and is incomplete. This sample carries about 160,000 clones, about 88% of them seen once, and the ten largest clones take 2% to 2.5%. This clonotype was sampled from a woman aged 18-35 years in good health and CMV-seronegative. The sample comprised PBMCs.

The CDR3 bases are TGTGCCAGCAGAAAGGGACAGGGATCTGGGGCCAACGTCCTGACTTTC. This gives the protein CASRKGQGSGANVLTF. The chain joins TRBV27 to TRBJ2-6, with 9 bases matching TRBD1. The J segment lost 1 base and the V segment lost 6 bases, leaving 4 bases of the junction unmatched. Germline values: CDR1 MNHEY, CDR2 SMNVEV (reference sequence). The CDR3 covers 16 residues.